Each of the 17 T cell receptor beta chains below was sequenced from the same sample in a study of immune evolution from preneoplasia to lung adenocarcinoma. Clones were read by immunoSEQ multiplex PCR, and TCRdb kept only the in-frame ones, dropping some. The table lists some 3,600 clones, 77% of them singletons. The sample consisted of FFPE adjacent normal lung tissue. These receptor sequences come from a person aged 70 to 80 with lung adenocarcinoma.

This chain links TRBV27 with TRBJ2-5, with a weak D call TRBD2 (5 bases). This CDR3 region has 13 residues. The germline V gene encodes CDR1 MNHEY and CDR2 SMNVEV (reference sequence). The V gene lost 2 bases and the J gene lost 5 bases, with 9 bases spanning the gap. In nucleotides, the CDR3 is TGTGCCAGCAGTTTAGCGGGTGGCGAGACCCAGTACTTC. Translation gives CASSLAGGETQYF.

Notes on this clone: One junction end disagrees with the germline gene, perhaps due to a read error. The gene calls are TRBV2 and TRBJ2-5; 10 nucleotides match TRBD2. The J call may be mistaken, given a closer DNA end match to TRBJ2-7. The CDR3 loop spans 13 amino acids. Germline CDR1 and CDR2: SNHLY and FYNNEI. The CDR3 DNA is TGTGCCAGCAGTAAAGCGGGAGGGCCCGAGCAGTACTTC. This encodes CASSKAGGPEQYF.

V usage is TRBV4-3 and J usage is TRBJ2-2, with unresolved D. With 1 base removed from V and 4 bases from J, the gap between germline ends came to 4 bases. Germline lookup yields CDR1 LGHNA and CDR2 YSLEER. This CDR3 is built from 13 residues. CDR3 nucleotides: TGCGCCAGCAGCCAAGGAGGCACCGGGGAGCTGTTTTTT. It yields the protein CASSQGGTGELFF.

This chain uses TRBV9 with TRBJ2-7; tentatively, D is TRBD1 (5 bases). The CDR3 has 17 amino acids. Germline V gives CDR1 SGDLS, CDR2 YYNGEE. With 0 bases removed from V and 10 bases from J, the gap between germline ends came to 26 bases. CDR3 loop: CASSVDPAEAGIFDQYF. The CDR3 DNA sequence: TGTGCCAGCAGCGTAGACCCCGCTGAGGCAGGGATTTTTGATCAGTACTTC.

This chain links TRBV13 with TRBJ1-2, with D uncertain. CDR3 length: 14 amino acids. Germline lookup yields CDR1 PRHDT and CDR2 FYEKMQ (reference sequence). The ends were cut back, 0 bases at V and 4 bases at J, with 9 bases in the middle. CDR3 sequence reads: CASSLGGWGYGYTF. CDR3 bases: TGTGCCAGCAGCTTAGGGGGATGGGGCTATGGCTACACCTTC.

V is TRBV4-3 and J is TRBJ2-1; D might be TRBD2 (5 bases). This CDR3 is 16 amino acids long. V was pared by 3 bases and J by 8 bases, with 20 bases between. The germline V gene has CDR1 LGHNA and CDR2 YSLEER. The CDR3: CASSQHRTSPWDEQFF. The CDR3 DNA follows: TGCGCCAGCAGCCAGCATAGGACTTCCCCTTGGGATGAGCAGTTCTTC.

The V and J genes are TRBV19 and TRBJ2-3, with D tentatively TRBD1 (6 bases). Trimming removed 8 bases from V and 2 bases from J, with 11 bases in between. The CDR3 runs to 13 residues. CDR1 LNHDA and CDR2 SQIVND come from the germline V gene (reference sequence). The CDR3: CASSWTVTDTQYF. The CDR3 DNA reads as TGTGCCAGTTCCTGGACAGTCACAGATACGCAGTATTTT.

V and J are TRBV28 and TRBJ2-5; D may be TRBD2 (5 bases). The germline CDR1 and CDR2 sequences are MDHEN and SYDVKM. The ends were cut back, 8 bases at V and 5 bases at J, with 12 bases in the middle. The CDR3 has 12 amino acids. Here the CDR3 DNA reads TGTGCCAGCCTCGGCGAGCGGGAGACCCAGTACTTC. Its translation: CASLGERETQYF. The full variable domain, rest sourced from reference TRBV28 and TRBJ2-5, is DVKVTQSSRYLVKRTGEKVFLECVQDMDHENMFWYRQDPGLGLRLIYFSYDVKMKEKGDIPEGYSVSREKKERFSLILESASTNQTSMYLCASLGERETQYFGPGTRLLVL.

This clone is large. The chain has TRBV30 and TRBJ1-2; 7 nucleotides match TRBD1. Germline trimming cut 2 bases from V and 8 bases from J; bases unmatched to any gene: 5. CDR1 GTSNPN and CDR2 SVGIG come from the germline V gene (reference sequence). The CDR3 runs 12 residues. As DNA, the CDR3 is TGTGCCTGGAGTCCCGGGACAGAAGGCTACACCTTC. Protein sequence: CAWSPGTEGYTF.

The table lists this clone with a count of one. The chain has TRBV7-9 and TRBJ1-4; D may be TRBD1 (6 bases). With 5 bases removed from V and 8 bases from J, the gap between germline ends came to 12 bases. Germline CDR1 is SEHNR and CDR2 is FQNEAQ (reference sequence). This CDR3 is 13 amino acids long. The CDR3 coding sequence is TGTGCCAGCAGCCCGCCGGGGGCAGAAAAACTGTTTTTT. Encoded protein: CASSPPGAEKLFF.

V gene TRBV25-1 combines with J gene TRBJ2-1, with 7 nucleotides matching TRBD2. With 8 bases clipped from V and 6 bases from J, the junction kept 7 bases outside the gene matches. Germline V gene data show CDR1 as MGHDK and CDR2 as SYGVNS. The CDR3 runs 13 residues. CDR3 region: CASRRDYPNEQFF. Here the CDR3 DNA reads TGTGCCAGCCGACGGGACTACCCCAATGAGCAGTTCTTC.

V is TRBV10-3 and J is TRBJ2-2; TRBD1 aligns across 9 bases. Per germline, CDR1 ENHRY and CDR2 SYGVKD. The CDR3 runs 16 residues. With V trimmed by 0 bases and J by 1 base, 0 bases remained unmatched. The CDR3 nucleotides read TGTGCCATCAGTGAGTCGGGACAGGGGAACACCGGGGAGCTGTTTTTT. Its translation: CAISESGQGNTGELFF.

The chain links TRBV15 to TRBJ2-2; D is perhaps TRBD1 (5 bases). The germline CDR1 and CDR2 sequences are LNHNV and YYDKDF (reference sequence). The CDR3 covers 13 residues. The V end lost 0 bases, the J end lost 6 bases, and 5 bases lay between the germline ends. The CDR3 DNA sequence: TGTGCCACCAGCAGAGACAGGGCCGGGGAGCTGTTTTTT. This translates into CATSRDRAGELFF.

This clone appeared once. The chain carries TRBV15 and TRBJ2-1; D may correspond to TRBD1 or TRBD2 (5 bases each). Germline CDR1 is LNHNV and CDR2 is YYDKDF (reference sequence). Deletions cut 4 bases from V and 9 bases from J, with 10 bases between. This CDR3 has 12 amino acids. The DNA for the CDR3 is TGTGCCACCAGCACCCTGGGGACTGAGCAGTTCTTC. Its protein product is CATSTLGTEQFF.

This chain joins TRBV30 and TRBJ2-7; either TRBD1 or TRBD2 may supply D (5 bases each). V lost 2 bases to trimming and J lost 6 bases, with 11 bases between them. CDR1 is GTSNPN, CDR2 SVGIG, per germline (reference sequence). CDR3 length: 12 amino acids. CDR3 sequence: CAWSMGGGEQYF. The DNA of the CDR3 is TGTGCCTGGAGTATGGGTGGGGGCGAGCAGTACTTC.

This clone was observed once. The chain employs TRBV29-1 and TRBJ1-1, with D unresolved. V lost 0 bases and J 8 bases, leaving 10 bases between the germline ends. The length of the CDR3 is 12 residues. Germline lookup yields CDR1 SQVTM and CDR2 ANQGSEA. This CDR3 is CSVEENPFEAFF. The CDR3 DNA is TGCAGCGTTGAAGAGAACCCCTTCGAAGCTTTCTTT.

The genes are TRBV18 and TRBJ1-1, with 8 positions matching TRBD1. This CDR3 has 14 amino acids. The germline gives CDR1 KGHSH, CDR2 LQKENI. V gave up 6 bases and J gave up 1 base; unmatched junction bases: 4. The DNA for the CDR3 is TGTGCCAGCTCCCCCGGACAGGGGAACACTGAAGCTTTCTTT. Its translation is CASSPGQGNTEAFF. Filled out from reference TRBV18 and TRBJ1-1, the complete variable domain reads NAGVMQNPRHLVRRRGQEARLRCSPMKGHSHVYWYRQLPEEGLKFMVYLQKENIIDESGMPKERFSAEFPKEGPSILRIQQVVRGDSAAYFCASSPGQGNTEAFFGQGTRLTVV.